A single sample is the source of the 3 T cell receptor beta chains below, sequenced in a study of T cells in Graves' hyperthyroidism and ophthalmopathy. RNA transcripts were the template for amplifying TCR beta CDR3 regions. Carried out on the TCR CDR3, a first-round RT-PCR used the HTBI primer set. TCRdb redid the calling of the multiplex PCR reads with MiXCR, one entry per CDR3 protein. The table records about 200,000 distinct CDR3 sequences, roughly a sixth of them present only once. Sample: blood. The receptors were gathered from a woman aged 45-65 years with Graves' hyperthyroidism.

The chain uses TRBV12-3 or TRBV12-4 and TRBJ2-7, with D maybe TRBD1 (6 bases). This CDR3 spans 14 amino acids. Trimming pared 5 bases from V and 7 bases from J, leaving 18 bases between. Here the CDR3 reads CASSPRTEAEEQYF. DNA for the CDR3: TGTGCCAGCAGTCCCCGGACAGAGGCAGAAGAGCAGTACTTC.

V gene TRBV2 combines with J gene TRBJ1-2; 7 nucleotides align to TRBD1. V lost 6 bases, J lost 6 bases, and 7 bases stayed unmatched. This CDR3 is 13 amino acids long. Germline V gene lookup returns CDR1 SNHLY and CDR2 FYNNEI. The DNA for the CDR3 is TGTGCCAGCAGAACCGACAGGGACGATGGCTACACCTTC. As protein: CASRTDRDDGYTF.

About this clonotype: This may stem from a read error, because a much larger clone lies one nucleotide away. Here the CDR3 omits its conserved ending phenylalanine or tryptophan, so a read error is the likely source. CDR3 DNA: TGTGCCAGCAGCCAAGACAGCCGAATTTACTCCTATGGCTACACCCTC. It codes for CASSQDSRIYSYGYTL. The chain recombines TRBV3-1 with TRBJ1-2, with D unclear. From germline, CDR1 is LGHDT and CDR2 YNNKEL (reference sequence). The CDR3 length is 16 residues. Trimming removed 0 bases at V and 4 bases at J, with 15 bases between.